The 2 T cell receptor beta chains reported below all come from one sample, sequenced in a study of blood T cell repertoires in COVID-19. Sequencing used immunoSEQ multiplex PCR; TCRdb keeps in-frame clones, though not all of them. Altogether 150,000 to 200,000 clones are present, 89% being singletons, with the ten largest covering 1.5% to 2%. Input material: peripheral blood. These receptors came from a man between 18 and 29 years old who had recovered from COVID-19.

The chain links TRBV7-2 to TRBJ1-2; weak D call: TRBD1 (5 bases). Trimming left V 4 bases short and J 1 base short, with 10 bases between. The CDR3 loop spans 14 amino acids. Germline CDR1 is SGHTA and CDR2 is FQGNSA. This CDR3 is CASSSVGLNYGYTF. CDR3 in DNA: TGTGCCAGCAGCTCTGTGGGGCTTAACTATGGCTACACCTTC. Variable domain in full (rest from reference TRBV7-2 and TRBJ1-2): GAGVSQSPSNKVTEKGKDVELRCDPISGHTALYWYRQSLGQGLEFLIYFQGNSAPDKSGLPSDRFSAERTGGSVSTLTIQRTQQEDSAVYLCASSSVGLNYGYTFGSGTRLTVV.

This clone appeared once. The CDR3 here is CASTQLGSGAYEQYF. CDR3 nucleotides: TGTGCCAGCACCCAACTAGGGAGCGGAGCATACGAGCAGTACTTC. The chain uses TRBV6-5 and TRBJ2-7, with D maybe TRBD2 (5 bases). This CDR3 spans 15 amino acids. CDR1 and CDR2 from the germline V gene are MNHEY and SVGAGI. V shed 7 bases and J shed 4 bases, with 20 bases lying between them.